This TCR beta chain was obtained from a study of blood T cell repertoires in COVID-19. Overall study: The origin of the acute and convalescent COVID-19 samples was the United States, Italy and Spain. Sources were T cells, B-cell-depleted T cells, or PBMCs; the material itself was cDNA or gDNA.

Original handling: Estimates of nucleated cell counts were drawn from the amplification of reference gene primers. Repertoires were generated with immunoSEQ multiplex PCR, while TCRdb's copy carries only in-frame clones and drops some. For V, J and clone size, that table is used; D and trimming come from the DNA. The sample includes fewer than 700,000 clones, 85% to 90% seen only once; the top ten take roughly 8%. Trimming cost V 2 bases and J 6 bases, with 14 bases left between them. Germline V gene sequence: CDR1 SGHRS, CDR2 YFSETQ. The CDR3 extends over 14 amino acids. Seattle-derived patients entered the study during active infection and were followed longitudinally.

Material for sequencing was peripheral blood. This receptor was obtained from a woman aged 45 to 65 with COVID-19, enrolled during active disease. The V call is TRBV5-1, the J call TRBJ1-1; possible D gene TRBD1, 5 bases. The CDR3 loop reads CASSFLQDSSEAFF. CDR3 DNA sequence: TGCGCCAGCAGCTTTCTCCAAGACAGTTCTGAAGCTTTCTTT.